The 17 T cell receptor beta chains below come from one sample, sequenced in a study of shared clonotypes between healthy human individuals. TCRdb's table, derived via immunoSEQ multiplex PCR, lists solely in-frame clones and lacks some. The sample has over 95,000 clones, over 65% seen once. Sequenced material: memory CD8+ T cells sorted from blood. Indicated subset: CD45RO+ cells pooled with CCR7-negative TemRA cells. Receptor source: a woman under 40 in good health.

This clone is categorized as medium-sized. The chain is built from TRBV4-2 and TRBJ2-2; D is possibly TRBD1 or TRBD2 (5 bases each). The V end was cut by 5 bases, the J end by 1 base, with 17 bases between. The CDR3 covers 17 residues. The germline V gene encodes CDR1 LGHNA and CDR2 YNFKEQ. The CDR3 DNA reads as TGTGCCAGCAGCTCGACGGGGCGCGAGGTGAACACCGGGGAGCTGTTTTTT. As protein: CASSSTGREVNTGELFF.

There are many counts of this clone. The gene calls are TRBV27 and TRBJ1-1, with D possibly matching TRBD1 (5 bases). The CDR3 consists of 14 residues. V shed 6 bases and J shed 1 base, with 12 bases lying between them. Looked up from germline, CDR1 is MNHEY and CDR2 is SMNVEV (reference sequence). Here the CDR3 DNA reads TGTGCCAGCAGAGTAGGAGGGGCGAACACTGAAGCTTTCTTT. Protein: CASRVGGANTEAFF.

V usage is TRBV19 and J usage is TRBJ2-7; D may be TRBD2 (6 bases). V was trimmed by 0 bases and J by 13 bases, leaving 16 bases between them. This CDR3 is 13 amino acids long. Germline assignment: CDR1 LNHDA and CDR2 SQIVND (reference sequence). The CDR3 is CASSIDRAGTPYF. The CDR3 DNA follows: TGTGCCAGTAGTATAGATCGTGCGGGAACCCCTTACTTC.

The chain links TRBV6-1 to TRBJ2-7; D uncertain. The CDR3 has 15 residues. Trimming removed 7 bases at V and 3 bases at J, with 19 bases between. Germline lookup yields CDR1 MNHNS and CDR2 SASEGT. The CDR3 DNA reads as TGTGCCAGCACCCCAAATCCCACTGGAAACTACGAGCAGTACTTC. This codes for CASTPNPTGNYEQYF.

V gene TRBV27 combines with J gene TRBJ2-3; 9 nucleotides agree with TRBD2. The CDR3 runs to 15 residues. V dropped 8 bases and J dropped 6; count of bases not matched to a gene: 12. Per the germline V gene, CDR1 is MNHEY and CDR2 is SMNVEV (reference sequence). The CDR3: CASVSGSILSDTQYF. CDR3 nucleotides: TGTGCCAGCGTTAGCGGGAGTATCTTGTCGGATACGCAGTATTTT.

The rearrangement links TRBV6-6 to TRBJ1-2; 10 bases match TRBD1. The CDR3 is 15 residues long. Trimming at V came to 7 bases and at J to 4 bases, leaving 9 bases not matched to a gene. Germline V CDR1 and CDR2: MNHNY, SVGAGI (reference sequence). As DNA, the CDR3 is TGTGCCAGCACTCCAGGGACAGGGGCGGCCTATGGCTACACCTTC. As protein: CASTPGTGAAYGYTF.

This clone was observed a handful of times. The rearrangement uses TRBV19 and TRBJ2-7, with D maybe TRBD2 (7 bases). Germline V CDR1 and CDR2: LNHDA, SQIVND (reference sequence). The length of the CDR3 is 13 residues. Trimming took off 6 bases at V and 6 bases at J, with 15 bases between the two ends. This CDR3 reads CASSPGGLVEQYF. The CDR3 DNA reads TGTGCCAGTAGCCCCGGGGGGCTGGTCGAGCAGTACTTC.

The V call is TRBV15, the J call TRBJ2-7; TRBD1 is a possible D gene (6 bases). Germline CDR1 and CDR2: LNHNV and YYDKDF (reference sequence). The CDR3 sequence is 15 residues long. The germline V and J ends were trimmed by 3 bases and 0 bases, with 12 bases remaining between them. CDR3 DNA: TGTGCCACCAGCAGTCGAGGGACAAGCTCCTACGAGCAGTACTTC. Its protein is CATSSRGTSSYEQYF.

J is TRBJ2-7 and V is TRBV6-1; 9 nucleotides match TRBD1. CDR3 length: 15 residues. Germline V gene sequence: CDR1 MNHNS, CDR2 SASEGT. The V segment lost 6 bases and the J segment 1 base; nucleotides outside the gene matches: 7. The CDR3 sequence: CASRGGQGKSYEQYF. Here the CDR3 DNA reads TGTGCCAGCAGAGGGGGACAGGGTAAATCCTACGAGCAGTACTTC.

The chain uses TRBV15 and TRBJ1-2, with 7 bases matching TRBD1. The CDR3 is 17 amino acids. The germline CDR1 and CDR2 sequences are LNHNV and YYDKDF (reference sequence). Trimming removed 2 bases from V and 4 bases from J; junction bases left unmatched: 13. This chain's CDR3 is CATSRNIPGQWVYGYTF. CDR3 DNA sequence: TGTGCCACCAGCAGAAACATTCCGGGACAGTGGGTCTATGGCTACACCTTC. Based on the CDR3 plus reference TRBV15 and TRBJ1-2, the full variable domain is DAMVIQNPRYQVTQFGKPVTLSCSQTLNHNVMYWYQQKSSQAPKLLFHYYDKDFNNEADTPDNFQSRRPNTSFCFLDIRSPGLGDTAMYLCATSRNIPGQWVYGYTFGSGTRLTVV.

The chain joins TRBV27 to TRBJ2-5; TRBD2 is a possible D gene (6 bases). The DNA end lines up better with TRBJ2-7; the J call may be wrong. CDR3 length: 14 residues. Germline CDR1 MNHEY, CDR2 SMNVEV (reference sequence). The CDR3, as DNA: TGTGCCAGCAGTTTATTTGCGGGGAGCCACGAGCAGTACTTC. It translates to CASSLFAGSHEQYF.

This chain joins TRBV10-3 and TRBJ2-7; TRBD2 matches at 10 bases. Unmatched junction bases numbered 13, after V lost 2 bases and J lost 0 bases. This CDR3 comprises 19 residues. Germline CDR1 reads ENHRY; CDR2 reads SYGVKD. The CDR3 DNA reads TGTGCCATCAGTGAGATTTTCCGACTAGCGGGCCCCGACTCCTACGAGCAGTACTTC. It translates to CAISEIFRLAGPDSYEQYF.

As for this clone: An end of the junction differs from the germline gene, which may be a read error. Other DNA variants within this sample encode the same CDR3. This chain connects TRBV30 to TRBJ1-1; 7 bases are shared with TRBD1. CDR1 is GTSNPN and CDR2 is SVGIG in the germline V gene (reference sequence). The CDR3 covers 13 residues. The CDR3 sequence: CAWTGQANTEAFF. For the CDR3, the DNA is TGTGCCTGGACTGGACAGGCGAACACTGAGGCTTTCTTT.

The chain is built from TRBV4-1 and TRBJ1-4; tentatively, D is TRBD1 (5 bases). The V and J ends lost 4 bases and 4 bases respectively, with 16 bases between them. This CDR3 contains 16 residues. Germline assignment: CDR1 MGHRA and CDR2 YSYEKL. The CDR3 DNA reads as TGCGCCAGCAGCCGTATTGCCGGGACGGATAATGAAAAACTGTTTTTT. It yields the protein CASSRIAGTDNEKLFF.

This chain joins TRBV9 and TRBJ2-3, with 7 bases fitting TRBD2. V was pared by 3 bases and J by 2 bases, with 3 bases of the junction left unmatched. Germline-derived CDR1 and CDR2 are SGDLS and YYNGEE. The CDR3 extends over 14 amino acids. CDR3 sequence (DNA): TGTGCCAGCAGCGCGGGGGGTACCACAGATACGCAGTATTTT. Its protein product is CASSAGGTTDTQYF.

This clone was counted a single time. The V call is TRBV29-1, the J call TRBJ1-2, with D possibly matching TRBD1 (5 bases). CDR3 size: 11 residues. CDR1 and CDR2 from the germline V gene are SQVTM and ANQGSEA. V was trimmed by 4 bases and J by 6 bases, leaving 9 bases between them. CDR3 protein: CSVGAGNGYTF. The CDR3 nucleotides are TGCAGCGTTGGGGCAGGGAATGGCTACACCTTC.

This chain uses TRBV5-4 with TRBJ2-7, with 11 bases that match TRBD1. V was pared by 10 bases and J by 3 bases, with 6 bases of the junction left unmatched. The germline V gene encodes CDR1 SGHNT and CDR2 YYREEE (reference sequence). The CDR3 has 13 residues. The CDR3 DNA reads TGTGCCTCTGGGACAGGGGGGATCTACGAGCAGTACTTC. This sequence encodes CASGTGGIYEQYF.